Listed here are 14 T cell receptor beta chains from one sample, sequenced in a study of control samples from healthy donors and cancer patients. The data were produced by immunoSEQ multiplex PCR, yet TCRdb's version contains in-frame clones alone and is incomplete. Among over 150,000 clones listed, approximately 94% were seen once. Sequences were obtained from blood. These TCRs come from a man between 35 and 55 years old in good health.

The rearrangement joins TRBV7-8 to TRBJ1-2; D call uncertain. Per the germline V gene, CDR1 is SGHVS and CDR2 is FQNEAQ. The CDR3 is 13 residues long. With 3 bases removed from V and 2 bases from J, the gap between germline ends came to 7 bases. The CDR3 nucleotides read TGTGCCAGCAGCTTTATACGGAACTATGGCTACACCTTC. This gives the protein CASSFIRNYGYTF.

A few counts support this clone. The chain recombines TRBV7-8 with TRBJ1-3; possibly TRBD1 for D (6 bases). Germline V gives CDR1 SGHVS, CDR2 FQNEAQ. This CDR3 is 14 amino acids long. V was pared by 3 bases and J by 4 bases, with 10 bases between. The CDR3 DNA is TGTGCCAGCAGCTTTGGACAGCTAGGAAACACCATATATTTT. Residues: CASSFGQLGNTIYF.

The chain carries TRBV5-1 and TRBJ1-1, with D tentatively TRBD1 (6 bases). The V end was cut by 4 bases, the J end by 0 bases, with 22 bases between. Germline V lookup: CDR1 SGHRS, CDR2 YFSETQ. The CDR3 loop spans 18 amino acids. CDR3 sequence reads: CASSPGRDRKRMNTEAFF. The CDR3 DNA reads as TGCGCCAGCAGCCCCGGGAGAGACAGGAAGAGAATGAACACTGAAGCTTTCTTT.

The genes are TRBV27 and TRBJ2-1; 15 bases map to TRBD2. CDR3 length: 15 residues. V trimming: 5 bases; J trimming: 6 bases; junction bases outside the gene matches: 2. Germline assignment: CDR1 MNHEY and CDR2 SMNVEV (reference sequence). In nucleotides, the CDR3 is TGTGCCAGCAGTACGGGACTAGCGGGGGGCAATGAGCAGTTCTTC. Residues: CASSTGLAGGNEQFF.

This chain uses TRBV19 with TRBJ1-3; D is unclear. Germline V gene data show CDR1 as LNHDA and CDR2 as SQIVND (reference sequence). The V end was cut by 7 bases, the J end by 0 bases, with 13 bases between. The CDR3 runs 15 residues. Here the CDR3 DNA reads TGTGCCAGTACCATGGGCGGGAGCTCTGGAAACACCATATATTTT. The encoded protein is CASTMGGSSGNTIYF.

The CDR3 nucleotides are TGTGCCAGCAGCTATGGACAGAATTCACCCCTCCACTTT. Encoded protein: CASSYGQNSPLHF. V is TRBV9 and J is TRBJ1-6; D is possibly TRBD1 (6 bases). V dropped 4 bases and J dropped 7 bases, with 9 bases sitting between them. CDR3 size: 13 residues. Germline V gene sequence: CDR1 SGDLS, CDR2 YYNGEE.

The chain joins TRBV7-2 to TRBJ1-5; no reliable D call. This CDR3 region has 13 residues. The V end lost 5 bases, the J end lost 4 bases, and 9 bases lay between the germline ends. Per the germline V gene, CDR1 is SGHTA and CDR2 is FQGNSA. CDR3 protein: CASSLSRNQPQHF. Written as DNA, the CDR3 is TGTGCCAGCAGCCTATCGAGAAATCAGCCCCAGCATTTT.

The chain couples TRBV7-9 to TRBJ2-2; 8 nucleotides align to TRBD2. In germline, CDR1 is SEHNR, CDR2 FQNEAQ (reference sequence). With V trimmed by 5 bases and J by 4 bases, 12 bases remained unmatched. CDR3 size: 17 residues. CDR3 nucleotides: TGTGCCAGCAGCCACGCCTCGGGACTAGGGGTCACCGGGGAGCTGTTTTTT. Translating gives CASSHASGLGVTGELFF.

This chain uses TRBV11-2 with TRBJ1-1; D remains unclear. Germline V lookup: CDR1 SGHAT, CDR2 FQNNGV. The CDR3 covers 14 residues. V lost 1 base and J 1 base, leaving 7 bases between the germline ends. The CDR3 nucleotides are TGTGCCAGCAGCTTAGTACCAGCGAACACTGAAGCTTTCTTT. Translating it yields CASSLVPANTEAFF.

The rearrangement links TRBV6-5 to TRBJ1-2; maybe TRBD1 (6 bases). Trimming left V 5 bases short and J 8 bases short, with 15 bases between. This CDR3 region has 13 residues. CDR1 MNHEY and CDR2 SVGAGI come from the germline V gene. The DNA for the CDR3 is TGTGCCAGCAGTCAAACAGGGTGGGGCGGCTACACCTTC. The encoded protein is CASSQTGWGGYTF.

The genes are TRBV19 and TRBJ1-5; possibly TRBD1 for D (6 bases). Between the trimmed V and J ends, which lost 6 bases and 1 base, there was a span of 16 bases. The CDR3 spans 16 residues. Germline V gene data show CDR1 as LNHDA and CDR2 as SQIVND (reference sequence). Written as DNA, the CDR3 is TGTGCCAGTAGGTCCTACAGGGACGGGAGCAATCAGCCCCAGCATTTT. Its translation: CASRSYRDGSNQPQHF.

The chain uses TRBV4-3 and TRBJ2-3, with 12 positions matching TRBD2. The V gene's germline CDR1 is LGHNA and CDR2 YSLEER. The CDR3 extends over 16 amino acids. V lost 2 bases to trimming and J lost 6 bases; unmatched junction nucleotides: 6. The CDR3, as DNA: TGCGCCAGCAGCCAATCAGGGGGGACTAGCGGGGATACGCAGTATTTT. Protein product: CASSQSGGTSGDTQYF.

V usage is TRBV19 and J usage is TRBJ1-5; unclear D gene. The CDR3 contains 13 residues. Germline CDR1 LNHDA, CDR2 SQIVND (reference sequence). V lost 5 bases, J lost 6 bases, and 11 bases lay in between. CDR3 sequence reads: CASSDGFTQPQHF. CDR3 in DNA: TGTGCCAGTAGTGACGGGTTTACTCAGCCCCAGCATTTT. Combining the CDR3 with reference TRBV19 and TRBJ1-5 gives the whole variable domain DGGITQSPKYLFRKEGQNVTLSCEQNLNHDAMYWYRQDPGQGLRLIYYSQIVNDFQKGDIAEGYSVSREKKESFPLTVTSAQKNPTAFYLCASSDGFTQPQHFGDGTRLSIL.

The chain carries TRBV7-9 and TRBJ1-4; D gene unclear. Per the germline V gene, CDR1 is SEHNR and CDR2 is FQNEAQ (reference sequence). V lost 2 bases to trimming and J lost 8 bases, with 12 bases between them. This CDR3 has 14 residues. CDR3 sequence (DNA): TGTGCCAGCAGCTTACTGGCCCCAGGAGAAAAACTGTTTTTT. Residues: CASSLLAPGEKLFF.